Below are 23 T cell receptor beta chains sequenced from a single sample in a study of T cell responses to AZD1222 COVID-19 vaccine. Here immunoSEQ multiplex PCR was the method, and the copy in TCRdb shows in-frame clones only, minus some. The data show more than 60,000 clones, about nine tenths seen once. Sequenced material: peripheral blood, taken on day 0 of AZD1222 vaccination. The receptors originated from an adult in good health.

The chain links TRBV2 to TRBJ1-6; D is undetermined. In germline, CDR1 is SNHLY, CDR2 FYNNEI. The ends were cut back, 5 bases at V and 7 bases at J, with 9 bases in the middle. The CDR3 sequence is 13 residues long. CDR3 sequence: CASSLDLNSPLHF. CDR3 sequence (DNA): TGTGCCAGCAGTTTGGACCTGAATTCACCCCTCCACTTT.

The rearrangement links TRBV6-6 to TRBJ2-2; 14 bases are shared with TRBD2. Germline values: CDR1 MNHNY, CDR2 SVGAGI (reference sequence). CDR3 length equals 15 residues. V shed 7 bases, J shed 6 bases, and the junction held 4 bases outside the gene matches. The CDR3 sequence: CASKGTSGRSGELFF. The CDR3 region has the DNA TGTGCCAGCAAAGGGACTAGCGGGAGATCCGGGGAGCTGTTTTTT.

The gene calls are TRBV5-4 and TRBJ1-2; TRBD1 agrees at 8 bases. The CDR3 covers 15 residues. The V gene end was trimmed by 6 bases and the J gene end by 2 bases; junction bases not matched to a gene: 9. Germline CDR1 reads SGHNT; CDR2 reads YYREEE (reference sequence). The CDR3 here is CASKRGRTGNYGYTF. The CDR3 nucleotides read TGTGCCAGCAAAAGAGGCAGGACAGGGAACTATGGCTACACCTTC.

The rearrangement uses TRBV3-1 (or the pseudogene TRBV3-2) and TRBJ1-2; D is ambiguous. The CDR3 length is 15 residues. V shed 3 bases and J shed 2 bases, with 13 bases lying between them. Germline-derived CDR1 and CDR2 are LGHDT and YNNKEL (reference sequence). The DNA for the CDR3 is TGTGCCAGCAGCCAGAGCTGGGAGGGAAACTATGGCTACACCTTC. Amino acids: CASSQSWEGNYGYTF.

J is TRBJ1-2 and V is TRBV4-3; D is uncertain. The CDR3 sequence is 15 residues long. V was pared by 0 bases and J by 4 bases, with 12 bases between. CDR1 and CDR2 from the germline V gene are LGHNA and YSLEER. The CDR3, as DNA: TGCGCCAGCAGCCAAGAGTCGATCTTGGGCTATGGCTACACCTTC. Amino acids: CASSQESILGYGYTF.

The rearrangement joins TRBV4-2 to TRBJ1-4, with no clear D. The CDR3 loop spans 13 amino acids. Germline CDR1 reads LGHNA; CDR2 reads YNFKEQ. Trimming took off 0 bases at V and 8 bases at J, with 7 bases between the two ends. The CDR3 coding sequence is TGTGCCAGCAGCCAAGATGAGAACGAAAAACTGTTTTTT. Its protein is CASSQDENEKLFF.

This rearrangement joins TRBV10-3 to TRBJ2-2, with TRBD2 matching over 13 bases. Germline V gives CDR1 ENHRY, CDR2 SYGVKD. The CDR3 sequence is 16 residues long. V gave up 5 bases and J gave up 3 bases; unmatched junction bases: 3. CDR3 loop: CAISLGLAGDTGELFF. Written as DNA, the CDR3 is TGTGCCATCAGTCTTGGACTAGCGGGAGACACCGGGGAGCTGTTTTTT.

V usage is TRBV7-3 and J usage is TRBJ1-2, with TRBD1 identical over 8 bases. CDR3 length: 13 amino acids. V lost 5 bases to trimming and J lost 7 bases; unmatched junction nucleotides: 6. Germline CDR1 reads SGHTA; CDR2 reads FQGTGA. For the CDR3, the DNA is TGTGCCAGCAGCCTGACAGGGGATCTTGGCTACACCTTC. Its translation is CASSLTGDLGYTF.

CDR3 nucleotides: TGTGCCAGCAGTCGGGACAGGGGGCCGGAGACTGAAGCTTTCTTT. Amino acid sequence: CASSRDRGPETEAFF. The V call is TRBV11-3, the J call TRBJ1-1; the match to TRBD1 covers 12 bases. Germline values: CDR1 SGHNT, CDR2 YENEEA. Trimming removed 6 bases from V and 5 bases from J; junction bases left unmatched: 7. The CDR3 runs 15 residues.

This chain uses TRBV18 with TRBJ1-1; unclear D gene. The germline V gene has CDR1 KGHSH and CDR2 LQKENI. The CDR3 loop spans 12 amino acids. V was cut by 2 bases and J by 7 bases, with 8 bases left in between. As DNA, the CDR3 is TGTGCCAGCTCACCAAGTACGGATGAAGCTTTCTTT. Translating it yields CASSPSTDEAFF.

As DNA, the CDR3 is TGTGCCAGCAGCGCCTCCCGGGAGGATGGTAGGGGCACTGAAGCTTTCTTT. Translated: CASSASREDGRGTEAFF. The chain recombines TRBV9 with TRBJ1-1, with D maybe TRBD1 (5 bases). This CDR3 comprises 17 residues. The germline gives CDR1 SGDLS, CDR2 YYNGEE. Between the trimmed V and J ends, which lost 3 bases and 4 bases, there was a span of 22 bases. The full variable domain, rest sourced from reference TRBV9 and TRBJ1-1, is DSGVTQTPKHLITATGQRVTLRCSPRSGDLSVYWYQQSLDQGLQFLIQYYNGEERAKGNILERFSAQQFPDLHSELNLSSLELGDSALYFCASSASREDGRGTEAFFGQGTRLTVV.

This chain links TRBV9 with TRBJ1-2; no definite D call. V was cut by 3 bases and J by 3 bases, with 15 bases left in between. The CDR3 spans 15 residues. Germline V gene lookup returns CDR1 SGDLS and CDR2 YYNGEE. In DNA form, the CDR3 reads TGTGCCAGCAGCGCCCGAGGTGGAATAGACTATGGCTACACCTTC. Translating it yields CASSARGGIDYGYTF.

The CDR3 nucleotides are TGTGCCAGCACCATCCTCAACATGAACACTGAAGCTTTCTTT. This encodes CASTILNMNTEAFF. The V and J genes are TRBV5-4 and TRBJ1-1; D is uncertain. V lost 6 bases, J lost 0 bases, and 12 bases lay in between. Germline V gene data show CDR1 as SGHNT and CDR2 as YYREEE (reference sequence). There are 14 residues in the CDR3.

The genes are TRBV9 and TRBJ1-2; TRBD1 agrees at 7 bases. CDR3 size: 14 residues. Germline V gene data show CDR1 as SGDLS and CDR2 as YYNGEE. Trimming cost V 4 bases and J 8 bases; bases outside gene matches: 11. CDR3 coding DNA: TGTGCCAGCAGCACCCGACAGGGAAAGGACGGCTACACCTTC. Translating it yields CASSTRQGKDGYTF.

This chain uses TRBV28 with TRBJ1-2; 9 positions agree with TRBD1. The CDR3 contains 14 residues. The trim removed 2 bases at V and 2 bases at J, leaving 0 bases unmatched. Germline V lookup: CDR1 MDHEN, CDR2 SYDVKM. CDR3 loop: CASSLGQGNYGYTF. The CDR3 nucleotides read TGTGCCAGCAGTTTAGGACAGGGGAACTATGGCTACACCTTC.

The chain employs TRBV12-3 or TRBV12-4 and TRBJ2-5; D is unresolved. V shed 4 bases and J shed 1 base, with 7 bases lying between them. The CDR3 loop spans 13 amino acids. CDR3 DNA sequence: TGTGCCAGCAGTTCCGGGTTCCAAGAGACCCAGTACTTC. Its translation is CASSSGFQETQYF.

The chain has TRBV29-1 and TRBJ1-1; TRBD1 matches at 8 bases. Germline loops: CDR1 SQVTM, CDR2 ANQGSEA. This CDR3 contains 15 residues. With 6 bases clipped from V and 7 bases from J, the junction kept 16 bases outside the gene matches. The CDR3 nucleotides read TGCAGCGTCCGTACTTTTAAGGACAGGGTTGTTGAAGCTTTCTTT. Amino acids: CSVRTFKDRVVEAFF.

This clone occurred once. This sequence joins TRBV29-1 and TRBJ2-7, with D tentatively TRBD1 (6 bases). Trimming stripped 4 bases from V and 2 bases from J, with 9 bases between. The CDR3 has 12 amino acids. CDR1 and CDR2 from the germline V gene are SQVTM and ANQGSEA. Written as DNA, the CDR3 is TGCAGCGTTGTGGGACAAACCTACGAGCAGTACTTC. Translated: CSVVGQTYEQYF.

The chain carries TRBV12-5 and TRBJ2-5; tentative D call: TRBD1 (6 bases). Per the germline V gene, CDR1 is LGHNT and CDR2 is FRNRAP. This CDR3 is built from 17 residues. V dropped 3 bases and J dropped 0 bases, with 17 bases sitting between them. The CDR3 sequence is CASGFEVTDRNQETQYF. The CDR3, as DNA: TGTGCTAGTGGTTTTGAGGTCACGGACAGAAACCAAGAGACCCAGTACTTC.

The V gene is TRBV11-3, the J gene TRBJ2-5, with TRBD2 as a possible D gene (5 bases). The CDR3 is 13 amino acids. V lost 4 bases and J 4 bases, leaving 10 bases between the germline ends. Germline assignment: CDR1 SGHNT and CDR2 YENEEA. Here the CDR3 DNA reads TGTGCCAGCAGCTCCGGACTGGGAGAGACCCAGTACTTC. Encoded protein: CASSSGLGETQYF.

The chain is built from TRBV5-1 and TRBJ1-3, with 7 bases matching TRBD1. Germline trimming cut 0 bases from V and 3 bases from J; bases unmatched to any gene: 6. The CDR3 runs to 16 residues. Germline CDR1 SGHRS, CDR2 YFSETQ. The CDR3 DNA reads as TGCGCCAGCAGCTTGGGACAGGGCAATTTTGGAAACACCATATATTTT. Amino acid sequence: CASSLGQGNFGNTIYF.

The CDR3 sequence: CASSSQGDTEAFF. Here the CDR3 DNA reads TGTGCCAGCAGCTCCCAGGGGGACACTGAAGCTTTCTTT. The chain combines TRBV11-1 with TRBJ1-1; 7 positions match TRBD1. The CDR3 covers 13 residues. Germline V gives CDR1 SGHAT, CDR2 FQDESV (reference sequence). The ends lost 4 bases at V and 3 bases at J; junction bases unmatched: 2.

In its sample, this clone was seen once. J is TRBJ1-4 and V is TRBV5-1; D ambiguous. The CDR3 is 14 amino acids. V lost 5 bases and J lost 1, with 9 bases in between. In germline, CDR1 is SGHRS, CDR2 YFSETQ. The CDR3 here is CASSIGLTNEKLFF. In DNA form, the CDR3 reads TGCGCCAGCAGTATTGGCTTAACTAATGAAAAACTGTTTTTT.